This TCR beta chain originates from a study of T cells in Graves' hyperthyroidism and ophthalmopathy (dated by TCRdb to 2018 to 2020). Background on the whole study: Peripheral blood samples were taken at the time of initial diagnosis, prior to any treatment. TCR V-J signatures able to tell the groups apart were searched for in a discovery cohort of 100 patients, of whom roughly 42 had Graves' ophthalmopathy and roughly 59 had stable Graves' hyperthyroidism. The 100 or so discovery patients were divided at random into training and test sets in a 7:3 ratio. After blood sampling, hyperthyroidism patients were treated with methimazole at a starting dose of 30 mg daily, and ophthalmopathy patients were treated with high-dose intravenous methylprednisolone. The paper reports TCR Vbeta CDR3 sequencing of over 120 peripheral blood samples: under 45 ophthalmopathy, under 85 hyperthyroidism and 17 progressor patients. Whether ophthalmopathy could be predicted prospectively was tested in an independent validation cohort made up of 18 to 20 hyperthyroidism patients plus 17 patients who later progressed to ophthalmopathy. In roughly six Graves' hyperthyroidism patients, the study also compared T-cell repertoires from thyroid tissue with T-cell repertoires from blood. General study outcomes and caveats: A 13 V-J signature model separated ophthalmopathy from stable hyperthyroidism, with approximately 86% sensitivity and roughly 84% specificity in cross-validation and 80%/75% in testing. In validation, the model predicted progression to ophthalmopathy with approximately 71% sensitivity and about 72% specificity, a median of about six months before onset. No statistical method was used to fix the sample size in advance, and group allocation was not hidden from the investigators. Most expanded thyroid clonotypes (frequency above 0.001) were also detected in blood, a finding suggesting that blood repertoires may reflect thyroid immune responses.

A word on this clonotype: It lacks a known antigen. No per-base quality is available; no much larger clone lies one base away.

From the germline V gene (reference sequence), CDR1 is GTSNPN and CDR2 is SVGIG. V lost 4 bases and J lost 7 bases; the stretch between them is 16 bases long. Inclusive of the bounding cysteine and phenylalanine, the CDR3 is 13 residues long. The CDR3 DNA has 39 bases and is translated from base 1. A patient counted as having stable Graves' hyperthyroidism if no progression to ophthalmopathy occurred over 18 months of follow-up. Hyperthyroidism patients were newly diagnosed, had a disease duration of under 2 months, and were aged 18 to 65 years. Exclusion was applied to patients with uncontrolled infections, other autoimmune diseases, pregnancy or lactation. Diagnoses relied on clinical symptoms, serum thyroxine and TRAb, thyroid ultrasound and orbital computed tomography. Ficoll-Paque density gradient centrifugation was used to isolate PBMCs from 9.5 to 10 ml of fresh peripheral blood. Total RNA was extracted with Trizol reagent, and quality was checked on an Agilent 2100 Bioanalyzer.

Amplification of TCR beta CDR3 regions was carried out from RNA transcripts. For the first round of RT-PCR on the TCR CDR3, the HTBI primer set was used together with the Qiagen OneStep RT-PCR kit. Libraries were constructed in a second round of multiplex PCR, after which size selection and purification were performed. Sequencing of the libraries was done on an Illumina HiSeq2000 using paired-end 100 bp reads. Per the original workflow: SOAPnuke was used to process the raw data, throwing out any read that contained adapters or uncalled bases, had a mean Phred below 15, or lacked an exact constant-primer or identifier match. High-quality paired reads were merged using COPE v1.2.5, and each unique nucleotide sequence was defined as a clonotype. MiTCR v1.1 was used to align the clonotypes against IMGT TRBV, TRBD and TRBJ reference segments. Analysis was restricted to V-J combinations with a frequency above 0.0001, which covered roughly 99% of repertoires. A TCS score was defined as the ratio of F50 (clonal expansion) to E x V (chaos), with BLOSUM62-based TCRdist applied between CDR3 peptides within each V-J. Welch's t-statistics and random forest reduced 500 to 650 V-J features to around 14, which were used in a naive Bayes classifier (R e1071). In-frame beta chains were kept once TCRdb had trimmed the public reads at Q25 with fastp and called clones with MiXCR. Rows matching on CDR3 protein sequence are summarized as one entry with the most common DNA and genes. The V and J calls and clone size come from TCRdb's table, not from the authors' own analysis. This sample gives over 150,000 distinct CDR3 sequences in total; about 17% of them show up just once. The top ten constitute roughly 49% of the sample.

The chain is made from TRBV30 and TRBJ1-2; the D region possibly corresponds to TRBD1 (5 bases align). Sequencing input: blood. This clonotype was obtained from a woman in her fifties or sixties with Graves' hyperthyroidism. The DNA sequence is given as TGTGCCTGGACCCATAACCGGGGCCTTGGCTACACCTTC. This is translated as CAWTHNRGLGYTF.